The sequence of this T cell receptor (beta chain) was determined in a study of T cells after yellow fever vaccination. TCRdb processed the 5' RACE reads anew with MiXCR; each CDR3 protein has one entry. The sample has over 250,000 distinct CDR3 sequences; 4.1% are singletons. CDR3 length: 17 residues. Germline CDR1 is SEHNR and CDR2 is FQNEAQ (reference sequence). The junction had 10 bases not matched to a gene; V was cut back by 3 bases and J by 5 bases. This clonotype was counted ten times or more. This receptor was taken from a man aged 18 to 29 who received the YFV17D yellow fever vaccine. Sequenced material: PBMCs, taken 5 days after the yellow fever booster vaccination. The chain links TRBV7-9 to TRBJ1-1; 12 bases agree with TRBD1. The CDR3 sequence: CASSFGPGQGAETEAFF. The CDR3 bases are TGTGCCAGCAGCTTCGGACCGGGACAGGGGGCTGAGACTGAAGCTTTCTTT.